This TCR beta chain came from a study of blood T cell repertoires in COVID-19. Whole-study context: The United States, Italy and Spain supplied acute and convalescent COVID-19 samples. Sample material is recorded as cDNA or gDNA derived from T cells, B-cell-depleted T cells, or PBMCs.

Measured with immunoSEQ multiplex PCR; TCRdb has only the in-frame clones, and not every one. There are some 200,000 clones in the sample; approximately 90% occur only once, and 3% to 4.5% lies in the top ten. The V and J ends lost 2 bases and 5 bases respectively, with 14 bases between them. Germline V lookup: CDR1 SGHTA, CDR2 FQGTGA. The CDR3 consists of 15 residues. The sample was peripheral blood. This chain joins TRBV7-3 and TRBJ2-3, with D perhaps matching TRBD1 (5 bases). The clonotype was recovered from a young man with active or convalescent COVID-19. The CDR3 DNA reads as TGTGCCAGCAGCTTAGGGGCCTCGGCCGTAGATACGCAGTATTTT. It translates to CASSLGASAVDTQYF.